These 4 T cell receptor beta chains came from one sample sequenced in a study of OX40 agonist ivuxolimab in advanced cancers. TCRdb's table, derived via immunoSEQ multiplex PCR, lists solely in-frame clones and lacks some. Of 90,000 to 100,000 clones listed, roughly 85% are singletons. The specimen comprised CD4+ or CD8+ T cells sorted from blood, sampled in a trial of the OX40 agonist ivuxolimab. The receptor source for this set is an adult with an advanced solid tumor such as melanoma, head and neck, liver or kidney cancer.

The chain combines TRBV18 with TRBJ1-5; 10 positions match TRBD1. Germline V gene data show CDR1 as KGHSH and CDR2 as LQKENI. The CDR3 covers 12 residues. After removal of 6 bases from V and 9 bases from J, the junction contained 2 bases not matched to a gene. The CDR3 DNA reads TGTGCCAGCTCGCGACAGGGGGCGCCCCAGCATTTT. It yields the protein CASSRQGAPQHF. The full variable domain, in which reference TRBV18 and TRBJ1-5 provide the parts outside the CDR3, is NAGVMQNPRHLVRRRGQEARLRCSPMKGHSHVYWYRQLPEEGLKFMVYLQKENIIDESGMPKERFSAEFPKEGPSILRIQQVVRGDSAAYFCASSRQGAPQHFGDGTRLSIL.

This chain uses TRBV5-5 with TRBJ1-2; D not resolved. The CDR3 loop spans 12 amino acids. Germline values: CDR1 SGHKS, CDR2 YYEKEE (reference sequence). Trimming removed 5 bases from V and 12 bases from J, with 17 bases in between. DNA for the CDR3: TGTGCCAGCAGTACGGGCCCGGGAGGGAACACCTTC. As protein: CASSTGPGGNTF. Complete variable domain (other parts from reference TRBV5-5 and TRBJ1-2): DAGVTQSPTHLIKTRGQQVTLRCSPISGHKSVSWYQQVLGQGPQFIFQYYEKEERGRGNFPDRFSARQFPNYSSELNVNALLLGDSALYLCASSTGPGGNTFGSGTRLTVV.

The chain uses TRBV12-5 and TRBJ1-2; D remains ambiguous. The germline gives CDR1 LGHNT, CDR2 FRNRAP. With 2 bases removed from V and 6 bases from J, the gap between germline ends came to 19 bases. This CDR3 is 16 amino acids long. CDR3 protein: CASGLPTGHRRNGYTF. DNA of the CDR3: TGTGCTAGTGGTTTGCCGACGGGCCATAGGAGAAATGGCTACACCTTC.

The chain joins TRBV9 to TRBJ1-3; unclear D gene. The CDR3 spans 14 residues. Trimming pared 3 bases from V and 2 bases from J, leaving 9 bases between. CDR1 and CDR2 (germline): SGDLS, YYNGEE. The CDR3 region is CASSDENPGNTIYF. CDR3 DNA: TGTGCCAGCAGCGACGAGAACCCTGGAAACACCATATATTTT.